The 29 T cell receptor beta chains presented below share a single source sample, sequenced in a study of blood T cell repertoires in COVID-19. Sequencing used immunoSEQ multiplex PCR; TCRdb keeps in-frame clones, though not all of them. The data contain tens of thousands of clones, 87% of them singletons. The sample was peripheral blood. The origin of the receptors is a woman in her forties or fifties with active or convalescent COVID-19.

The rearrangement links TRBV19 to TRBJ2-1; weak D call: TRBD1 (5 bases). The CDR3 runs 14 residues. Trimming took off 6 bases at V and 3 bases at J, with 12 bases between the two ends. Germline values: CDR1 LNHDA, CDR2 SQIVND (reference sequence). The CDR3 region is CASRRTGVYNEQFF. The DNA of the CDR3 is TGTGCCAGTAGGAGAACAGGTGTCTACAATGAGCAGTTCTTC.

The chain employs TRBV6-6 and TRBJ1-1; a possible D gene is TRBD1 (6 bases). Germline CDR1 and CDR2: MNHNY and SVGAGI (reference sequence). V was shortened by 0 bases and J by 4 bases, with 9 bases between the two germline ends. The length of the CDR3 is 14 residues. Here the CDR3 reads CASSYSQGGTEAFF. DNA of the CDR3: TGTGCCAGCAGTTACTCACAGGGTGGCACTGAAGCTTTCTTT.

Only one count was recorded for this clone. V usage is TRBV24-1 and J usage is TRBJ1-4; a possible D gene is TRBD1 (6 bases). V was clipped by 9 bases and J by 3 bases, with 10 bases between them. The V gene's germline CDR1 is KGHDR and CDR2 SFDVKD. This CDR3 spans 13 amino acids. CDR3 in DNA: TGTGCCACCCAGGGGAGGGCTAATGAAAAACTGTTTTTT. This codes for CATQGRANEKLFF.

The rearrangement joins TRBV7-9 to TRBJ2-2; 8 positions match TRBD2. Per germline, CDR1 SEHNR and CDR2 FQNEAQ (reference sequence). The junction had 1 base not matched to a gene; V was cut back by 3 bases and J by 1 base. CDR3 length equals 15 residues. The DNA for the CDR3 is TGTGCCAGCAGCTTCCTAGCGGGGAACACCGGGGAGCTGTTTTTT. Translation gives CASSFLAGNTGELFF.

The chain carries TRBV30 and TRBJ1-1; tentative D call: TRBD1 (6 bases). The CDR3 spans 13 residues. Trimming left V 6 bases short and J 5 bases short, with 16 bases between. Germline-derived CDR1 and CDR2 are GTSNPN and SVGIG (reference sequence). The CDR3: CACNGGGGTEAFF. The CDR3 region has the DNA TGTGCCTGCAACGGAGGGGGGGGGACTGAAGCTTTCTTT.

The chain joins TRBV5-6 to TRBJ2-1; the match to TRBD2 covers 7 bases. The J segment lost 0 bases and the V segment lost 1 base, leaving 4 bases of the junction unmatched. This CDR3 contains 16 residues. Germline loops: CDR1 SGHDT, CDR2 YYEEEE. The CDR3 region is CASSLLRTSSYNEQFF. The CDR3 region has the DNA TGTGCCAGCAGCTTGCTCCGGACTAGCTCCTACAATGAGCAGTTCTTC.

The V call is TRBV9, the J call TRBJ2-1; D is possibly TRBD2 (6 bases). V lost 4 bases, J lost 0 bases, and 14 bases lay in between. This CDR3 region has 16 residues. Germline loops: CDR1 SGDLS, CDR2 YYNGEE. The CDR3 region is CASSSRLGSSYNEQFF. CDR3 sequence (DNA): TGTGCCAGCAGCTCAAGACTAGGGAGCTCCTACAATGAGCAGTTCTTC.

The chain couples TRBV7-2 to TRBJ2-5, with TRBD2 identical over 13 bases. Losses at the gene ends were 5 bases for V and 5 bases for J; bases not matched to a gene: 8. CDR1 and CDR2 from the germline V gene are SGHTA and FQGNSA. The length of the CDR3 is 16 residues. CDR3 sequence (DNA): TGTGCCAGCAGCGTTACTAGCGGGGGGGCCTATGAGACCCAGTACTTC. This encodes CASSVTSGGAYETQYF.

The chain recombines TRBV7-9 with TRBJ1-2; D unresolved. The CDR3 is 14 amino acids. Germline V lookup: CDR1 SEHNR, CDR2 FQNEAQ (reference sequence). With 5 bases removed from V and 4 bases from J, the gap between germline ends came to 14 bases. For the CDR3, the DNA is TGTGCCAGCAGCCCCCCACGGGTGGGCTATGGCTACACCTTC. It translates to CASSPPRVGYGYTF.

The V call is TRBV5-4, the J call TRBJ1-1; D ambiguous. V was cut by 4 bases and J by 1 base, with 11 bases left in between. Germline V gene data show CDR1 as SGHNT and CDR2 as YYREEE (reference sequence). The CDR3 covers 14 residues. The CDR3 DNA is TGTGCCAGCAGCCCTTTAAGCTCGAACACTGAAGCTTTCTTT. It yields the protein CASSPLSSNTEAFF.

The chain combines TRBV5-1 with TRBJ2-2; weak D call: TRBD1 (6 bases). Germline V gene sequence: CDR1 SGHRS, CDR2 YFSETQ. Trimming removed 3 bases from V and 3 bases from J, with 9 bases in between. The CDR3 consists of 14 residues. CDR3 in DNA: TGCGCCAGCAGCTCCCGGACAGACACCGGGGAGCTGTTTTTT. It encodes CASSSRTDTGELFF.

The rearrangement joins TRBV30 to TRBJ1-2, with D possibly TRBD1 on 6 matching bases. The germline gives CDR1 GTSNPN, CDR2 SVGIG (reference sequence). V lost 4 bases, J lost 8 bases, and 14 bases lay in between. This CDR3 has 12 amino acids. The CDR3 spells CAWIRDNLGYTF. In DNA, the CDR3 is TGTGCCTGGATCCGGGACAATTTAGGCTACACCTTC.

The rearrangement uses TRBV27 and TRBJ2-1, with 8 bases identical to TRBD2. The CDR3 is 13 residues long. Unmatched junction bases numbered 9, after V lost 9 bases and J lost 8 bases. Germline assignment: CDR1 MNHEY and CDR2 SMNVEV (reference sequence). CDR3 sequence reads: CASVAGRGYEQFF. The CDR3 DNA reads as TGTGCCAGTGTAGCGGGGAGGGGTTATGAGCAGTTCTTC.

The DNA for the CDR3 is TGTGCCAGCAGTTTTCCTAGCGGGGGGAACACAGATACGCAGTATTTT. Translating it yields CASSFPSGGNTDTQYF. The J gene is TRBJ2-3, the V gene TRBV6-2 or TRBV6-3; TRBD2 matches at 11 bases. Germline values: CDR1 MNHEY, CDR2 SVGEGT. The CDR3 loop spans 16 amino acids. The trim removed 4 bases at V and 2 bases at J, leaving 5 bases unmatched.

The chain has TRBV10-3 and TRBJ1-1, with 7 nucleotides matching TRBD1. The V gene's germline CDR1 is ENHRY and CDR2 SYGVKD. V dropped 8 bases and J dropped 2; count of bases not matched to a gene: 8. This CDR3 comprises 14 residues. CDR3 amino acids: CAISLGQPNTEAFF. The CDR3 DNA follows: TGTGCCATCTCCCTGGGACAGCCCAACACTGAAGCTTTCTTT.

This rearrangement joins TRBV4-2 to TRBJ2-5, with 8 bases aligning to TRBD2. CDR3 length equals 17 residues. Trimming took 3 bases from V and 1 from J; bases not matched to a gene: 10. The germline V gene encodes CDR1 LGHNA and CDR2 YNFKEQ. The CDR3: CASSQGRTLAVQETQYF. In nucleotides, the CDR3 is TGTGCCAGCAGCCAGGGAAGGACACTAGCGGTCCAAGAGACCCAGTACTTC.

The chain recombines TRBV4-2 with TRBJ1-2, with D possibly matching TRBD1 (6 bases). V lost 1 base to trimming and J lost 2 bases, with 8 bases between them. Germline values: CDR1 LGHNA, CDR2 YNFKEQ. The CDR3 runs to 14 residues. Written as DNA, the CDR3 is TGTGCCAGCAGCCAAGCTCAGGGGAACTATGGCTACACCTTC. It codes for CASSQAQGNYGYTF.

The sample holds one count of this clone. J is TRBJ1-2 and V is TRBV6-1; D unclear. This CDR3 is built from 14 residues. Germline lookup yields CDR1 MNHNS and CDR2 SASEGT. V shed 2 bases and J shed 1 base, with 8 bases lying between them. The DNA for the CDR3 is TGTGCCAGCAGTGAAATGGCCGATAACTATGGCTACACCTTC. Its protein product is CASSEMADNYGYTF.

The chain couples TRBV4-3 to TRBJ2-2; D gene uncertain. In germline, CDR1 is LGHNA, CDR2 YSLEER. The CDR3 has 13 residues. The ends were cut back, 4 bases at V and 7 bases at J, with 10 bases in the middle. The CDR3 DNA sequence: TGCGCCAGCAGCCCCTCCAGCGTCGGGGAGCTGTTTTTT. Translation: CASSPSSVGELFF.

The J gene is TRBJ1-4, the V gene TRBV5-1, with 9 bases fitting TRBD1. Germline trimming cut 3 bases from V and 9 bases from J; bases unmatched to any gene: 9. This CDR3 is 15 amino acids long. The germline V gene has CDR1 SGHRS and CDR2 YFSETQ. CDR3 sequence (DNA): TGCGCCAGCAGCTCGGAACCGGGACAGGGACAAAAACTGTTTTTT. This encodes CASSSEPGQGQKLFF.

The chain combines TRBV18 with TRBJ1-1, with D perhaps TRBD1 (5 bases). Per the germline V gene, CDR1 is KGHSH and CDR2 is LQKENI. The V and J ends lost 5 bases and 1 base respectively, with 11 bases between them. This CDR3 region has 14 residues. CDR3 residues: CASSMWGGNTEAFF. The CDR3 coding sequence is TGTGCCAGCTCAATGTGGGGCGGGAACACTGAAGCTTTCTTT.

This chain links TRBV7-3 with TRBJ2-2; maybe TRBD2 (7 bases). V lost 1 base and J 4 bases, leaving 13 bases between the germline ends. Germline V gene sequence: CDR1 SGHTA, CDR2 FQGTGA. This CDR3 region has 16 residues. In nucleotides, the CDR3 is TGTGCCAGCAGCTTAAGAGGGGGGGAACCCACCGGGGAGCTGTTTTTT. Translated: CASSLRGGEPTGELFF.

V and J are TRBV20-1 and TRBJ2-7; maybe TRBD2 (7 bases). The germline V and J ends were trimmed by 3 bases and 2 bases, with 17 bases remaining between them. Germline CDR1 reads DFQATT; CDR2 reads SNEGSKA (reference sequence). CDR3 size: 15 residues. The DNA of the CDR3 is TGCAGTGCTAGTCTGGGGGGGCCTATAACCTACGAGCAGTACTTC. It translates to CSASLGGPITYEQYF.

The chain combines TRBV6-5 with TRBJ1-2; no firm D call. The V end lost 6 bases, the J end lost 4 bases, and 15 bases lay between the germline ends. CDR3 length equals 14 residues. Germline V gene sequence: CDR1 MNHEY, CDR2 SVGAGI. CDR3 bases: TGTGCCAGCAGCCTCCGGGTGGGGAGCTATGGCTACACCTTC. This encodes CASSLRVGSYGYTF.

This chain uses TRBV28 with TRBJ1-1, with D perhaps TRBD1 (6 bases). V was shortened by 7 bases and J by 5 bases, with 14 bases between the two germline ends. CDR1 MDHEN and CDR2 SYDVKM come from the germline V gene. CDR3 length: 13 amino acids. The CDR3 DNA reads TGTGCCAGCACCCCTACAGGGACGACTGAAGCTTTCTTT. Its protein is CASTPTGTTEAFF.

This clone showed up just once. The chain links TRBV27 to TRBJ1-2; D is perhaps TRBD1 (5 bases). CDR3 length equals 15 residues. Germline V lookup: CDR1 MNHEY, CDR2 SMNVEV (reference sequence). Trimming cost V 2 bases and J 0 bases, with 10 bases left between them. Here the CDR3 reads CASSLQWGANYGYTF. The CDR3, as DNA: TGTGCCAGCAGTTTACAGTGGGGGGCTAACTATGGCTACACCTTC.

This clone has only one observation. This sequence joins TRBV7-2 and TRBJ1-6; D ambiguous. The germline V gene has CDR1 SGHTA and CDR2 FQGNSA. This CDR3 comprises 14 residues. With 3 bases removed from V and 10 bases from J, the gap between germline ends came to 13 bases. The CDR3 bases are TGTGCCAGCAGCTTTCCCACAGCTTCCTCACCCCTCCACTTT. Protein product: CASSFPTASSPLHF.

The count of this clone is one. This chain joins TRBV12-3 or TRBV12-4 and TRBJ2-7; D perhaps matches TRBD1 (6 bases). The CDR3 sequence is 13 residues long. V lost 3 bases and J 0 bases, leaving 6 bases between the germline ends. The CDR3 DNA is TGTGCCAGCAGTTTGGACAGCTCCTACGAGCAGTACTTC. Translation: CASSLDSSYEQYF.

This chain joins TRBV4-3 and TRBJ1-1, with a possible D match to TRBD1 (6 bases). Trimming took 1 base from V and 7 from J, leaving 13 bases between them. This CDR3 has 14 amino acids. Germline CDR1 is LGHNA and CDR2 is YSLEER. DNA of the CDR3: TGCGCCAGCAGCCAAGGCAGCAGGACAGATGAAGCTTTCTTT. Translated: CASSQGSRTDEAFF.